The rows below give T cell receptor beta chains drawn from one sample of a study of CD8+ T cells in alopecia areata. The repertoire was sequenced with immunoSEQ multiplex PCR; TCRdb's copy has only in-frame clones and lacks some. The table lists 80,000 to 100,000 clones, 41% of them singletons, with approximately 1.5% in the top ten. Sequenced sample: CD4+ T cells sorted from blood. Receptors were obtained from a human donor with alopecia areata. CDR3s leave out the opening cysteine and the closing phenylalanine or tryptophan.

V gene	CDR3 length	J gene	CDR3 protein
TRBV28	12	TRBJ2-1	ASSPWPLYNEQF
TRBV19	14	TRBJ2-3	ASSAGLADSTDTQY
TRBV5-5	11	TRBJ2-7	ASSRLGSYEQY
TRBV28	12	TRBJ1-2	ASKTTVGFQGYT
TRBV2	13	TRBJ2-1	AVKGGAFFFNEQF
TRBV29-1	10	TRBJ2-2	SVEADGGELF
TRBV4-1	13	TRBJ1-1	ASSQDRGGNTEAF
TRBV7-8	11	TRBJ2-7	ASGQQQSLEQY
TRBV2	11	TRBJ2-7	ASTRDSEYEQY
TRBV9	13	TRBJ2-1	ASSVESGLHNEQF
TRBV4-3	11	TRBJ1-4	ASSQGIAEKLF
TRBV7-8	11	TRBJ2-5	ASSPGQGETQY
TRBV29-1	11	TRBJ2-7	SVEASGIYEQY
TRBV6-5	14	TRBJ2-1	ASSSRRGVPYNEQF
TRBV27	13	TRBJ1-5	ASKKGRERDQPQH
TRBV30	14	TRBJ2-1	AWSVLLAGVGNEQF
TRBV6-5	14	TRBJ2-7	ASSYSRLAGAYEQY
TRBV30	13	TRBJ2-1	AWTNRFTSVDEQF
TRBV18	13	TRBJ1-1	ASSRADTVNTEAF
TRBV13	15	TRBJ1-2	ASSTGLEKSKNYGYT
TRBV7-2	10	TRBJ2-5	ASSLVREAQY
TRBV15	13	TRBJ2-5	ATSREGRGLETQY
TRBV29-1	13	TRBJ2-5	SVEREGEVQETQY
TRBV6-1	13	TRBJ1-2	ASSDRQGARGGYT
TRBV5-4	12	TRBJ2-2	ASTRVANTGELF
TRBV5-1	13	TRBJ2-1	ASSLALGGVDEQF
TRBV30	12	TRBJ2-7	AWSVAGPTGEQY
TRBV25-1	12	TRBJ2-5	ASSELDGQETQY
TRBV5-1	11	TRBJ2-3	ATRDSSTDTQY
TRBV5-1	15	TRBJ2-3	ASSLVVYGANTDTQY
TRBV27	11	TRBJ1-1	ASKKGGGTEAF
TRBV7-9	13	TRBJ1-1	ASGDFRSQGTEAF
TRBV4-3	15	TRBJ2-3	ASSQDGGDLSTDTQY
TRBV28	13	TRBJ2-1	ASRSAKNIYNEQF
TRBV6-6	13	TRBJ2-2	ASLGTSGVIGELF
TRBV5-1	14	TRBJ2-7	ASSLVSGTIFHEQY
TRBV7-8	13	TRBJ2-1	ASSLGTSGYNEQF
TRBV7-9	13	TRBJ2-7	ASSFVSSGRTEQY
TRBV7-2	12	TRBJ2-1	ASSLLRGYNEQF
TRBV6-5	13	TRBJ2-2	ASSYSQTNTGELF
TRBV5-1	15	TRBJ2-1	ASSQMRGASGINEQF
TRBV7-9	12	TRBJ2-7	ASSLGRFSYEQY
TRBV5-1	14	TRBJ2-3	ASRTSPGSSTDTQY
TRBV6-4	14	TRBJ2-2	ASSETVSGNTGELF
TRBV30	12	TRBJ2-7	AWRTSGITYEQY
TRBV2	13	TRBJ1-5	ASSEGWTQNQPQH
TRBV7-2	10	TRBJ2-1	ASSLLAREQF
TRBV7-8	15	TRBJ2-1	ASSLNSGRVSYNEQF
TRBV30	12	TRBJ1-4	AWNKAATNEKLF
TRBV4-2	13	TRBJ2-2	ASSQVLAGGGKLF
TRBV6-5	13	TRBJ2-4	ASTMDRGSKNIQY
TRBV7-8	14	TRBJ1-6	ASSLQGESYNSPLH